Listed here is a single TCR beta chain. The target antigen is unknown. The junction departs from the called germline gene at one end, perhaps through a read error. This entry is derived from a study of cytomegalovirus exposure and HLA in healthy donors. Study-wide results and caveats: The study reported that TCR beta sequences accurately predicted HLA-A and HLA-B alleles in most subjects. Within the data, a cluster of highly shared sequence variants was likely a sequencing artifact.

The CDR3 covers 11 residues. The PCR used 60 Vbeta and 13 Jbeta primers. The data were produced by immunoSEQ multiplex PCR, yet TCRdb's version contains in-frame clones alone and is incomplete. The data show 120,000 or so clones, about three quarters seen once. The TCR comes from a woman in her 40s in good health and CMV-seronegative. The sequenced sample was PBMCs. The chain employs TRBV23-1 and TRBJ2-7; 7 positions match TRBD1. TRBV23-1 is designated an ORF whose function remains uncertain. The CDR3 protein is CASSQWDSENF. In nucleotides, the CDR3 is TGCGCCAGCAGTCAATGGGACAGCGAGAACTTC.